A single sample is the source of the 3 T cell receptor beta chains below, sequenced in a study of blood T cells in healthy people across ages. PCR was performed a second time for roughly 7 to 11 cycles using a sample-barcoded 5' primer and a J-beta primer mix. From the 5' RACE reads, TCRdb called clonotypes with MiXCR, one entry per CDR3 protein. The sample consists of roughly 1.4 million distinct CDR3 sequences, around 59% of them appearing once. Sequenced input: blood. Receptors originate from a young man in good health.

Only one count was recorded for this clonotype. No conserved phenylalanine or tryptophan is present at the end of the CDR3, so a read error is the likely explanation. CDR3 in amino acids: CASRGYRDRGLNSPLHS. In DNA, the CDR3 is TGCGCCAGCAGGGGATACCGGGACAGGGGCTTGAATTCACCCCTCCACTCT. This chain links TRBV4-1 with TRBJ1-6, with 10 nucleotides matching TRBD1. This CDR3 spans 17 amino acids. Germline-derived CDR1 and CDR2 are MGHRA and YSYEKL. V lost 6 bases to trimming and J lost 7 bases; unmatched junction nucleotides: 12.

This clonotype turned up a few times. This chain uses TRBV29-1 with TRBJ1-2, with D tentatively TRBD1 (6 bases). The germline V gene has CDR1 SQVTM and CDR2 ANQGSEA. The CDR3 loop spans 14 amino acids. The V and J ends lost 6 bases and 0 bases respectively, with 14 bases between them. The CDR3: CSVFGQPTNYGYTF. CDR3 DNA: TGCAGCGTGTTCGGACAGCCGACTAACTATGGCTACACCTTC.

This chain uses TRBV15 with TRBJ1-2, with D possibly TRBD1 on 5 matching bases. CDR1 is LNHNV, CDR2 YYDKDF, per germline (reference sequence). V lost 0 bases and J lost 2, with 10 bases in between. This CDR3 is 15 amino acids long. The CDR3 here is CATSRDRGYNYGYTF. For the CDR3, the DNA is TGTGCCACCAGCAGAGATCGGGGGTACAACTATGGCTACACCTTC.